The TCR beta chain under discussion was sequenced for a study of blood T cells in healthy people across ages. The overall study: The capture of about one barcoded beta molecule per two T cells was achieved by template switching. Findings of the study overall: It was found that TCR beta diversity correlated strongly with the percentage of naive T cells.

Per-sample PBMC isolation yielded at least 7 million cells. Comments on this clonotype: Its antigen remains unknown.

For the second PCR, which ran for about 6 to 11 cycles, a sample-barcoded 5' primer and a J-beta primer mix were used. Tags on each cDNA molecule came from a template-switch adaptor with 12 random nucleotides. Each CDR3 protein is one row after TCRdb ran MiXCR on the 5' RACE reads. The sample lists 850,000 or so distinct CDR3 sequences; under 30% were seen once. CDR3 size: 19 residues. With V trimmed by 1 base and J by 4 bases, 18 bases remained unmatched. Germline-derived CDR1 and CDR2 are SEHNR and FQNEAQ (reference sequence). The sequencing sample was made of blood. The V gene is TRBV7-9, the J gene TRBJ1-2; 7 positions agree with TRBD1. The clonotype was recovered from an elderly woman in good health. CDR3 sequence (DNA): TGTGCCAGCAGCTTAGACCCTGGCCGGACAGGCCCTAACTTCTATGGCTACACCTTC. This encodes CASSLDPGRTGPNFYGYTF.